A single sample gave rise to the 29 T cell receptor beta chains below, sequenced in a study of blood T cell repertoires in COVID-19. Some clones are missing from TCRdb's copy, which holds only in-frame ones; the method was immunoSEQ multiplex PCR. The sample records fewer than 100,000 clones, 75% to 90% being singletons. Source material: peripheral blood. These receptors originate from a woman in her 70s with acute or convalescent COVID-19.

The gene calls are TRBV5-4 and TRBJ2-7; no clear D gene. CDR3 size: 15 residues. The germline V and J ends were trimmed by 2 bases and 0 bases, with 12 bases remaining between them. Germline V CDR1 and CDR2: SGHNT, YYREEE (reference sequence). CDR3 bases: TGTGCCAGCAGCTTATTCCCTCTGAGCTCCTACGAGCAGTACTTC. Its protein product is CASSLFPLSSYEQYF. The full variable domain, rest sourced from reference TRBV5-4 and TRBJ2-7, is ETGVTQSPTHLIKTRGQQVTLRCSSQSGHNTVSWYQQALGQGPQFIFQYYREEENGRGNFPPRFSGLQFPNYSSELNVNALELDDSALYLCASSLFPLSSYEQYFGPGTRLTVT.

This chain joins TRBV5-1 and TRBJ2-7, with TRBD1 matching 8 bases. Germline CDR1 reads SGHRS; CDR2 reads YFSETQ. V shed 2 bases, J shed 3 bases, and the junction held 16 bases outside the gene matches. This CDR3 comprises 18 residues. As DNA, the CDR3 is TGCGCCAGCAGCTTCGGGGCTCGGACAGGGAGAATGGTCTACGAGCAGTACTTC. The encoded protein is CASSFGARTGRMVYEQYF.

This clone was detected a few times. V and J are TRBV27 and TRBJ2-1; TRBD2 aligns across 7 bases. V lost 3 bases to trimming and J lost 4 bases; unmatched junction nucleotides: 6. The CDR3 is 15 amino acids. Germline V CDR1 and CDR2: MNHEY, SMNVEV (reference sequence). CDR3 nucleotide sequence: TGTGCCAGCAGTTTGGGGGGGGGATCTTACAATGAGCAGTTCTTC. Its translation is CASSLGGGSYNEQFF.

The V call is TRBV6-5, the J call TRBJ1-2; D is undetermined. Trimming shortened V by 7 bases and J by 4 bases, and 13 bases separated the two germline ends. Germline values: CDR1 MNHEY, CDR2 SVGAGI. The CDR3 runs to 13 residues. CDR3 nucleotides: TGTGCCAGCAAGACGGGGTTGATCTATGGCTACACCTTC. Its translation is CASKTGLIYGYTF.

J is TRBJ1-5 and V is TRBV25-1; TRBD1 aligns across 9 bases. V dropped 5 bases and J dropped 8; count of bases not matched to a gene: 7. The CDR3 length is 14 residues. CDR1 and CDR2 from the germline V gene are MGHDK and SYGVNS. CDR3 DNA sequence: TGTGCCAGCAGTCAAACAGGGGGCGACGAGCCCCAGCATTTT. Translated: CASSQTGGDEPQHF.

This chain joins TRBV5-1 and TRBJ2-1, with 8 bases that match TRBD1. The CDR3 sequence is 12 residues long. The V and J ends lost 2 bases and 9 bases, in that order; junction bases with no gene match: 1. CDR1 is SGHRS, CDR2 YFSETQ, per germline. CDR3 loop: CASSLQGGEQFF. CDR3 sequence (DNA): TGCGCCAGCAGCTTACAGGGGGGTGAGCAGTTCTTC.

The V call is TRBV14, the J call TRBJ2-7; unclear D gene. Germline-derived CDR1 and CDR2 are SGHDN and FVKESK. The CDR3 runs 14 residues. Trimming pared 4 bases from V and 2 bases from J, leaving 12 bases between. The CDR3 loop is CASSPRGPTYEQYF. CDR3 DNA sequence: TGTGCCAGCAGCCCTCGCGGTCCCACCTACGAGCAGTACTTC.

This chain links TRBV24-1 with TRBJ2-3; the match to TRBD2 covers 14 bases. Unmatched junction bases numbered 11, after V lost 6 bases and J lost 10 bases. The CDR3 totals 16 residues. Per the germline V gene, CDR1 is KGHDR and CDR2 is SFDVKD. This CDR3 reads CATSQGLAGAAVAQYF. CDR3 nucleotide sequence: TGTGCCACCAGTCAGGGACTAGCGGGGGCCGCTGTAGCGCAGTATTTT.

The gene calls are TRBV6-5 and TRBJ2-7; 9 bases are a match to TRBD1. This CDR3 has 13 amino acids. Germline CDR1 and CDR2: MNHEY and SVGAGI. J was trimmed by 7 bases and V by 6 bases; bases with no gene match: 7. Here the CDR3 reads CASSLGTGREQYF. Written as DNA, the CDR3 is TGTGCCAGCAGCCTAGGGACAGGGCGGGAGCAGTACTTC.

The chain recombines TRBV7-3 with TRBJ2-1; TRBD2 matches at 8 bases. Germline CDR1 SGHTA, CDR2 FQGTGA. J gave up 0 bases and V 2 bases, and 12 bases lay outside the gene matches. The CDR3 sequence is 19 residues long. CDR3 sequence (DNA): TGTGCCAGCAGCTTAGAGGGGACTAGGTTTAAGTCCTCCTACAATGAGCAGTTCTTC. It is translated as CASSLEGTRFKSSYNEQFF.

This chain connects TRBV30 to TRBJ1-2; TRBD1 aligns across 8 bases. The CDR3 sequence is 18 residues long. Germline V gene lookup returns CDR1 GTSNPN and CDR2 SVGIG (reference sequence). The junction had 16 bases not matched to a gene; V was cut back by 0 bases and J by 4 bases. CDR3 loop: CAWSVPPEWTGRVYGYTF. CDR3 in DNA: TGTGCCTGGAGTGTACCACCCGAATGGACAGGGCGGGTCTATGGCTACACCTTC.

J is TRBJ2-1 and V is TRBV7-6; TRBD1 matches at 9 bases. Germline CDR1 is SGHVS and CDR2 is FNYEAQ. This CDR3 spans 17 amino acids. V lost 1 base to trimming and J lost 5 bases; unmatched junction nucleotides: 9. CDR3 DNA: TGTGCCAGCAGCTTAGTGCCCGGCGGGACAGGGAACAATGAGCAGTTCTTC. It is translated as CASSLVPGGTGNNEQFF.

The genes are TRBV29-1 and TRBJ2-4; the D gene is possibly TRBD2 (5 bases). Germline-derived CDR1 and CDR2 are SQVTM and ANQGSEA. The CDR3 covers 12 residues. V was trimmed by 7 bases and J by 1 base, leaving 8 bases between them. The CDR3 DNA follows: TGCAGCGCCGGGGATGCCAAAAACATTCAGTACTTC. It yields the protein CSAGDAKNIQYF.

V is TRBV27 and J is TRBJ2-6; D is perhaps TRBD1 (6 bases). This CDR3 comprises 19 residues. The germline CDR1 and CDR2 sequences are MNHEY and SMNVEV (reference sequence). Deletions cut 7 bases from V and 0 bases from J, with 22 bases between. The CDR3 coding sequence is TGTGCCAGCACGATGGGGTGGGGCAGGGGAAACTCTGGGGCCAACGTCCTGACTTTC. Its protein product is CASTMGWGRGNSGANVLTF.

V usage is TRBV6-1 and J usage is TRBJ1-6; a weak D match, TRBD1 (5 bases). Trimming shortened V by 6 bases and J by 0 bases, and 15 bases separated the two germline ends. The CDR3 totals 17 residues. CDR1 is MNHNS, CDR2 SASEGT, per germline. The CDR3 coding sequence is TGTGCCAGCAGCGAAATTACAGGAAGCTCCTATAATTCACCCCTCCACTTT. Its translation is CASSEITGSSYNSPLHF.

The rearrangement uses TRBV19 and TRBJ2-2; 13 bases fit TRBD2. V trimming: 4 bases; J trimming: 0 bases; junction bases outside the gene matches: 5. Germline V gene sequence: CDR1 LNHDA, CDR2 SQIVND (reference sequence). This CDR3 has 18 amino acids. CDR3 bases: TGTGCCAGTAGTAGAAGACTAGCGGGGGGCACGAACACCGGGGAGCTGTTTTTT. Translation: CASSRRLAGGTNTGELFF.

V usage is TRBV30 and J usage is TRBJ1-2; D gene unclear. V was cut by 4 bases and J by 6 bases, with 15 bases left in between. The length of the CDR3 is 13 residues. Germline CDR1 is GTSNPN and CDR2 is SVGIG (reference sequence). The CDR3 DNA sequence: TGTGCCTGGAATTGGAGGACCCAAGATGGCTACACCTTC. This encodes CAWNWRTQDGYTF.

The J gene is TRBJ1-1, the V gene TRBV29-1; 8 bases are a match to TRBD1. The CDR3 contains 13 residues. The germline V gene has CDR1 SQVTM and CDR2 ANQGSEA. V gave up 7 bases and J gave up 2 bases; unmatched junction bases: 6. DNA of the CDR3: TGCAGCGGACGGACAGGGAGAAACACTGAAGCTTTCTTT. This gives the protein CSGRTGRNTEAFF.

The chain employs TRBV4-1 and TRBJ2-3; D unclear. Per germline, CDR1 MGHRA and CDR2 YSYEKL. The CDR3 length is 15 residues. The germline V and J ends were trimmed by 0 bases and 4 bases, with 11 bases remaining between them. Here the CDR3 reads CASSQDLFSADTQYF. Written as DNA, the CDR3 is TGCGCCAGCAGCCAAGATCTTTTCAGTGCAGATACGCAGTATTTT.

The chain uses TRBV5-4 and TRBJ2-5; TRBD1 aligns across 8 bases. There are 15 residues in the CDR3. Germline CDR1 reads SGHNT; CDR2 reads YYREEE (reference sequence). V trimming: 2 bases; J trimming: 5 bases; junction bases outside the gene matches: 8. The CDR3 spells CASSLSDRGVETQYF. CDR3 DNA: TGTGCCAGCAGCTTATCTGACAGGGGAGTTGAGACCCAGTACTTC.

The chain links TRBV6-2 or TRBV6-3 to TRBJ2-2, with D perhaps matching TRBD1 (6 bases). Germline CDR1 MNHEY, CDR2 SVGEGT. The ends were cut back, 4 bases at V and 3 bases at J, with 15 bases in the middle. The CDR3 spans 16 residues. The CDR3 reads CASSSSRGMDTGELFF. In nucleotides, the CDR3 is TGTGCCAGCAGTTCCTCCAGGGGAATGGACACCGGGGAGCTGTTTTTT.

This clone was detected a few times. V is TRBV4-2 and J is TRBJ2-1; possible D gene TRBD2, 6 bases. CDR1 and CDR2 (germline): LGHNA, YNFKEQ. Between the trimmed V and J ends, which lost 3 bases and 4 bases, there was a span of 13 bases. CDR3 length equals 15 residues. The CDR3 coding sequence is TGTGCCAGCAGCCAGGAGGGCAGGCAGTACAATGAGCAGTTCTTC. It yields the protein CASSQEGRQYNEQFF.

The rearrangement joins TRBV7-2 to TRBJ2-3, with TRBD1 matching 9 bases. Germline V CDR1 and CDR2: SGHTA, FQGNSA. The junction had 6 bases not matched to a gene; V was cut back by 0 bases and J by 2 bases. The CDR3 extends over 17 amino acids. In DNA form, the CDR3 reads TGTGCCAGCAGCTTAGCTGCCGGGACAGGGTCCACAGATACGCAGTATTTT. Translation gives CASSLAAGTGSTDTQYF.

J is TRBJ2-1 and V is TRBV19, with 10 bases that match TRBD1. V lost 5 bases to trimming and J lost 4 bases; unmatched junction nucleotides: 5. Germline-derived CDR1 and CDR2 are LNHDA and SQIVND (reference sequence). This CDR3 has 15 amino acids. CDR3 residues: CASSWDRGPYNEQFF. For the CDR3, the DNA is TGTGCCAGTAGTTGGGACAGGGGCCCTTACAATGAGCAGTTCTTC. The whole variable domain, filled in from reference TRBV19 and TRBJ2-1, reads DGGITQSPKYLFRKEGQNVTLSCEQNLNHDAMYWYRQDPGQGLRLIYYSQIVNDFQKGDIAEGYSVSREKKESFPLTVTSAQKNPTAFYLCASSWDRGPYNEQFFGPGTRLTVL.

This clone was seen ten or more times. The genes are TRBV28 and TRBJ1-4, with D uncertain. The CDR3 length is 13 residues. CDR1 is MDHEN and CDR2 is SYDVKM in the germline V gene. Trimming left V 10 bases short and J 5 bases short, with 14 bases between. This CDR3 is CATRGFWNEKLFF. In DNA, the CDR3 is TGTGCCACGAGAGGGTTTTGGAATGAAAAACTGTTTTTT. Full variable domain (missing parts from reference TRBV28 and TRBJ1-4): DVKVTQSSRYLVKRTGEKVFLECVQDMDHENMFWYRQDPGLGLRLIYFSYDVKMKEKGDIPEGYSVSREKKERFSLILESASTNQTSMYLCATRGFWNEKLFFGSGTQLSVL.

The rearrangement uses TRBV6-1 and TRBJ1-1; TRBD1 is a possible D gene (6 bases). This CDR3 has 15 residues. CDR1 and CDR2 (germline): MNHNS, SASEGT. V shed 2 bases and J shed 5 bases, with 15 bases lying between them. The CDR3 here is CASSERRGSGTEAFF. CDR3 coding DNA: TGTGCCAGCAGTGAACGAAGGGGGTCGGGAACTGAAGCTTTCTTT.

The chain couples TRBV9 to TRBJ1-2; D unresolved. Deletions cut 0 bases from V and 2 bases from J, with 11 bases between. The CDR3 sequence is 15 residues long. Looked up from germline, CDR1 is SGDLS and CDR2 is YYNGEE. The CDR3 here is CASSVADEGNYGYTF. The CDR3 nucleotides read TGTGCCAGCAGCGTAGCTGATGAGGGAAACTATGGCTACACCTTC.

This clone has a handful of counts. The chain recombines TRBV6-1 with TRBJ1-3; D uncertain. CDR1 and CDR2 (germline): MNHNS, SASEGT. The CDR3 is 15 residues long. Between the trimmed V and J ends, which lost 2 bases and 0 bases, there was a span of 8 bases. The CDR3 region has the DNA TGTGCCAGCAGTGAAAAACCGGGCTCTGGAAACACCATATATTTT. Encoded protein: CASSEKPGSGNTIYF.

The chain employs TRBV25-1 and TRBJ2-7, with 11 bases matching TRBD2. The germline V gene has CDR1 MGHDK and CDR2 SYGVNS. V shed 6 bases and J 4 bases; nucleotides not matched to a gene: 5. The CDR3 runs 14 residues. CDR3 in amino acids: CASRDTSGGYEQYF. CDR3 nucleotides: TGTGCCAGCAGAGACACTAGCGGGGGTTACGAGCAGTACTTC.